The sequence of this T cell receptor beta chain was determined in a study of blood T cell repertoires in COVID-19. The length of the CDR3 is 14 residues. Trimming pared 2 bases from V and 2 bases from J, leaving 10 bases between. Germline loops: CDR1 SGHRS, CDR2 YFSETQ. The method was immunoSEQ multiplex PCR; TCRdb's version includes in-frame clones alone and lacks a portion of them. The profile shows 300,000 to 400,000 clones, roughly 89% of them singletons. The TCR originated in a man aged 60 to 75 who had recovered from COVID-19. The chain joins TRBV5-1 to TRBJ2-5, with a tentative D call TRBD1 (5 bases). Sequencing used PBMCs or T cells enriched from blood (not recorded which). Here the CDR3 reads CASSFSTDQETQYF. CDR3 bases: TGCGCCAGCAGCTTCTCGACAGATCAAGAGACCCAGTACTTC.